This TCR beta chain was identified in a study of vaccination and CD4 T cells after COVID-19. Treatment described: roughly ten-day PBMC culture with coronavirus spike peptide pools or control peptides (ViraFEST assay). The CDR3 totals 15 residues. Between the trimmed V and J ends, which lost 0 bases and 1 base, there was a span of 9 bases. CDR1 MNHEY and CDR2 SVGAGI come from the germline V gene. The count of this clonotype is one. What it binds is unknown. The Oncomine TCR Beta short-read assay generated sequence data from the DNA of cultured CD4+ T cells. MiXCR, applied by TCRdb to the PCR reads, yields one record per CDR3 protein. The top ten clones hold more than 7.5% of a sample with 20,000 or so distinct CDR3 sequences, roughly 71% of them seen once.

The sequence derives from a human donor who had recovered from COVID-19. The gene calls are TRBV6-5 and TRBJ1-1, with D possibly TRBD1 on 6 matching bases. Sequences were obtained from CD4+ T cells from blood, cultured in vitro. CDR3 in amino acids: CASSYSTGRNTEAFF. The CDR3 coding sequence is TGTGCCAGCAGTTACTCGACAGGAAGGAACACTGAAGCTTTCTTT.